This T cell receptor beta chain was documented in a study of vaccination and CD4 T cells after COVID-19. About the study: There were six male and four female convalescents, and two of them were Hispanic. Collection of post-COVID samples occurred a median approximately 97 days after diagnosis, spanning a range of 35 to 161. Each of the control cultures got a CEFX pool, an HIV-1 Nef pool, or no peptide. Overall study results and limits: The rise in median SARS-CoV-2-reactive clonotypes, from roughly 22 to 38, was not significant.

This CDR3 is 14 amino acids long. V gave up 3 bases and J gave up 1 base, with 10 bases separating them. CDR1 and CDR2 from the germline V gene are DFQATT and SNEGSKA (reference sequence). Treatment of the sample: roughly nine-day PBMC culture with coronavirus spike peptide pools or control peptides (ViraFEST assay). The Oncomine TCR Beta short-read assay was applied to DNA of cultured CD4+ T cells. In TCRdb, the PCR reads were re-called with MiXCR into one record per CDR3 protein. The sample lists about 17,000 distinct CDR3 sequences; roughly half were seen once. As concerns this clonotype: What it recognizes is unknown.

The receptor's source is a human donor who had recovered from COVID-19. The sequenced sample consisted of CD4+ T cells from blood, cultured in vitro. The V call is TRBV20-1, the J call TRBJ1-5, with D hard to call. This chain's CDR3 is CSASIQGSNQPQHF. Written as DNA, the CDR3 is TGCAGTGCTAGCATACAAGGGAGCAATCAGCCCCAGCATTTT.